This T cell receptor (beta chain) was obtained from a study of PD-1 blockade in classical Hodgkin lymphoma (TCRdb year 2020). Regarding the complete study: Nivolumab dosing was 3 mg/kg intravenously every 2 weeks, continuing until either disease progression or unacceptable toxicity. The study used CyTOF and TCR beta sequencing to define a peripheral blood immune signature of response to PD-1 blockade in classical Hodgkin lymphoma. What the authors observed across the whole study: By C4D1, a significant rise was seen in CD4+ TCR diversity but not in CD8+ TCR diversity (p=0.0027 vs p=0.16), and the rise was most apparent among complete responders (p=0.02). The study was restricted to a single clinical trial cohort, and the causes of repertoire differences, possibly disease activity or prior therapy, were left undefined. Baseline TCR diversity was reported to be lower in newly diagnosed patients than in healthy donors and to be lower still in relapsed/refractory patients. Lower diversity was observed in patients in whom nivolumab was started less than 1 year after ASCT, and these patients were excluded from later analyses so that confounding by immune reconstitution would be avoided. Baseline diversity similar to that of newly diagnosed patients was observed in trial patients achieving complete response, whereas significantly lower diversity was observed in partial responders and progressors.

The time point label for this specimen denotes: cycle 4 day 1 (C4D1), after less than seven weeks of nivolumab. Every trial patient had relapsed after autologous stem cell transplantation, and cohorts A, B and C differed in prior brentuximab vedotin exposure. Using a Miltenyi CD4+ T cell isolation kit, CD4+ T cells were purified from thawed PBMCs through magnetic negative selection. A total of around 60 patients with relapsed/refractory classical Hodgkin lymphoma made up the trial cohort, and each patient's best overall response was complete response, partial response or progressive disease. Trial patients were treated with single-agent nivolumab in the multi-cohort phase II CheckMate 205 trial. An independent review committee assessed best overall response by applying the 2007 International Working Group response criteria. PBMCs from the trial were collected at three points: immediately before nivolumab initiation (C1D1), and during therapy at cycle 2 day 1 and cycle 4 day 1. Peripheral blood was collected in 8 mL Vacutainer Cell Preparation Tubes, from which PBMCs were isolated by centrifugation and then cryopreserved. Purified CD4+ and CD8+ fractions were prepared only for cases where an additional PBMC sample was available. On LS columns in a quadroMACS separator, the magnetically labelled cells were depleted, and the flow-through was collected as the purified fraction.

V has 5 bases trimmed and J has 2 bases trimmed; junction bases matching no gene number 7. Measured from the cysteine to the phenylalanine, the CDR3 is 15 residues long. Of all the DNA, just the CDR3 is kept, 45 bases in frame from base 1. CDR1 and CDR2 are drawn from the germline V gene: SGHTA, FQGTGA. A note on this clone: Its antigen is unknown. Per-base qualities were not stored, and no clone one base away is much larger.

Genomic DNA was extracted with the Qiagen DNeasy kit from unsorted PBMCs and from negatively selected CD4+ and CD8+ fractions. Amplification of TCR beta CDR3 regions was done by immunoSEQ multiplex PCR with primers that anneal to V and J segments. A synthetic immune receptor repertoire was used to minimize amplification bias, and remaining bias was computationally removed after sequencing. As for how the authors treated the data: Repertoire diversity was quantified as the Shannon entropy index using custom Python scripts. Unsorted, CD4+ and CD8+ repertoires were analyzed separately, except for combined analyses in which CD4+ and CD8+ sequences were merged in silico. Clonal expansion was defined as a frequency increase of at least 2-fold after treatment compared with C1D1, and clones undetected at baseline were assigned a pseudocount of 0.5. Clones with 0 or 1 copy at C1D1 were classified as singleton clones, and clones with 2 or more copies were classified as non-singleton clones. By matching protein sequences in sorted samples from the same patient, clones expanded in unsorted samples were annotated as CD4+, CD8+ or unknown. Wilcoxon tests were applied to paired samples to test diversity changes from C1D1 to C4D1. Held by TCRdb, this immuneACCESS table contains in-frame sequences only and omits some clones. Under half of the omission traces to an unresolved V gene where checked; the cause of the rest is unknown. D and trimming come from the DNA, and the V and J calls and clone size come from that table. A total of 15,000 to 20,000 clones appear in this sample, about 75% of them only once. Nearly 2.5% of the sample is in the top ten clones.

The specimen comprised CD4+ T cells from blood, sampled before the fourth cycle of nivolumab. The chain is encoded by TRBV7-3 joined to TRBJ2-3; 7 central bases correspond to TRBD1. This receptor was taken from a human donor with classical Hodgkin lymphoma. Read as DNA, the sequence is TGTGCCAGCAGCCCAGGGGGAGACCTCACAGATACGCAGTATTTT. It translates to CASSPGGDLTDTQYF.